What follows is one T cell receptor (beta chain) and its context. Its target is not known. CD8+CD57+ cell expansion, shown by flow cytometry, had occurred in the patients selected for sequencing. The patients all had a severe acquired aplastic anemia diagnosis. This sample stems from a study of CD8+CD57+ T cells in acquired aplastic anemia. On the study more broadly: Isolated CD4+ and CD8+ cells, once sorted, yielded DNA averaging roughly 3.2 ug. Overall study results and limits: Sharing between patients and controls was observed for roughly 30 CD8+ CDR3 sequences. Controls and patients did not differ significantly in CD8+ Simpson's diversity.

The CDR3 covers 12 residues. CDR1 MDHEN and CDR2 SYDVKM come from the germline V gene. Genomic DNA was employed as the template in profiling TCR beta VDJ and CDR3. One entry per CDR3 protein, called by TCRdb with MiXCR from the reads. The sample carries 150,000 to 200,000 distinct CDR3 sequences, around 48% recorded once. This chain links TRBV28 with TRBJ2-1, with 7 bases lining up with TRBD2. The sequence was collected from a human donor with aplastic anemia. Source material: sorted CD4+, CD8+, or CD8+CD57+ T cells (not recorded which) from PBMCs. CDR3 region: CATGGRYNEQFF. The CDR3 DNA reads TGTGCGACGGGGGGTCGCTACAATGAGCAGTTCTTC. Complete variable domain (other parts from reference TRBV28 and TRBJ2-1): DVKVTQSSRYLVKRTGEKVFLECVQDMDHENMFWYRQDPGLGLRLIYFSYDVKMKEKGDIPEGYSVSREKKERFSLILESASTNQTSMYLCATGGRYNEQFFGPGTRLTVL.